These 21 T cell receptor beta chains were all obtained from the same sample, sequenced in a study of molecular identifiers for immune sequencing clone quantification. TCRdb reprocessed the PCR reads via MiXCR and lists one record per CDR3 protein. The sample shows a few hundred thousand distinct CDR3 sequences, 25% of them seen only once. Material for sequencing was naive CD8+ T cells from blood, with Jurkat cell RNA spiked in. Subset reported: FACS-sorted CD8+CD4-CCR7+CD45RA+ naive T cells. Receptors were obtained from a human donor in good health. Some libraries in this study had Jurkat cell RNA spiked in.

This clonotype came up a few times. In nucleotides, the CDR3 is TGTGCCTGGAGTATCATAACCGGGACAAATGGCTACACCTTC. Translated, it gives CAWSIITGTNGYTF. V usage is TRBV30 and J usage is TRBJ1-2, with a weak D call TRBD1 (6 bases). Deletions cut 2 bases from V and 6 bases from J, with 16 bases between. This CDR3 has 14 amino acids. The germline gives CDR1 GTSNPN, CDR2 SVGIG (reference sequence).

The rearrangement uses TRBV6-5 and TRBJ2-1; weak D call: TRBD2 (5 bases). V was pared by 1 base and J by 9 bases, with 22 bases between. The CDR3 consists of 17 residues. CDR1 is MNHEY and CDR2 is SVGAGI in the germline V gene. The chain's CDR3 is CASSYFAGGPRSGEQFF. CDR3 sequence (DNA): TGTGCCAGCAGTTACTTCGCCGGCGGGCCTAGGTCCGGTGAGCAGTTCTTC.

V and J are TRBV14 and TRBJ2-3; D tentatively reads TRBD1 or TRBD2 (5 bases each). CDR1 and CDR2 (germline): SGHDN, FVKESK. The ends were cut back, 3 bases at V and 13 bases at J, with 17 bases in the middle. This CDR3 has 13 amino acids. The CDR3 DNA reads TGTGCCAGCAGCCAGAACGGGGCCCTGGCGAAGTATTTT. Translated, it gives CASSQNGALAKYF.

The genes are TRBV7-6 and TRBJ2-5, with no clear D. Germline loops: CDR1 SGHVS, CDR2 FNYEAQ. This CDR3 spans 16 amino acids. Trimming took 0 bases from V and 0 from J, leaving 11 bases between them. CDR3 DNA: TGTGCCAGCAGCTTAGCACCGGACGGACACCAAGAGACCCAGTACTTC. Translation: CASSLAPDGHQETQYF.

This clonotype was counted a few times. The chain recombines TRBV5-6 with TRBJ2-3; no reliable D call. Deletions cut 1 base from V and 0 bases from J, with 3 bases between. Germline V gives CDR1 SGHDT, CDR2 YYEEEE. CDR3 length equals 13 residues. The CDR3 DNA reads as TGTGCCAGCAGCTTGTGGAGCACAGATACGCAGTATTTT. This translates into CASSLWSTDTQYF.

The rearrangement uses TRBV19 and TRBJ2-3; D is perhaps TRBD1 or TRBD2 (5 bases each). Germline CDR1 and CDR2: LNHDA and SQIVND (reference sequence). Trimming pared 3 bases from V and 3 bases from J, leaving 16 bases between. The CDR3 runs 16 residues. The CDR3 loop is CASSITSGAKTDTQYF. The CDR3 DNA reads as TGTGCCAGTAGTATCACATCCGGGGCGAAGACAGATACGCAGTATTTT.

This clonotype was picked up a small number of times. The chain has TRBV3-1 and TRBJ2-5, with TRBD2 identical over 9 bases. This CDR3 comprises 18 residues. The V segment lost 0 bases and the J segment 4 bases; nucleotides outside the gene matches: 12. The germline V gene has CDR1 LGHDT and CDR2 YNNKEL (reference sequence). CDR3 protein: CASSQDRASGAAGETQYF. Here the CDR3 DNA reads TGTGCCAGCAGCCAAGATCGGGCTAGCGGGGCCGCGGGAGAGACCCAGTACTTC.

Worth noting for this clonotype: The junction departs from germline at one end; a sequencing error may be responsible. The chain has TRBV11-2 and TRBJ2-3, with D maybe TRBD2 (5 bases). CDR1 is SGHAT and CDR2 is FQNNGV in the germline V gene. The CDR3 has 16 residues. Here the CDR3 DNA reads TGTGCCCGCCGCCCCTGGCCCGGGGATACCCCCGATACGCCGTATTTT. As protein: CARRPWPGDTPDTPYF.

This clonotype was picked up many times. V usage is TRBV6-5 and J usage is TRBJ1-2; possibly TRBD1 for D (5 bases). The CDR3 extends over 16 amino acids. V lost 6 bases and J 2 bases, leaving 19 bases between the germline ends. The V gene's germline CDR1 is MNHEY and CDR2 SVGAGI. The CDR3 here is CASSHIEGAENYGYTF. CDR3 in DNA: TGTGCCAGCAGCCACATAGAAGGGGCGGAGAACTATGGCTACACCTTC.

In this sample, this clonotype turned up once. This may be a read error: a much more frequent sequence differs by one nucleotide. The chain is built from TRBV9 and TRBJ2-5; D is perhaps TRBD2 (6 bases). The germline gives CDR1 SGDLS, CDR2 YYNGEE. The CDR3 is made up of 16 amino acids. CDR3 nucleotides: TGTGCCGGCAGCGTAGAGCGTTCCGGGGGTCGCGGGACCCAGTACTTC. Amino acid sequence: CAGSVERSGGRGTQYF.

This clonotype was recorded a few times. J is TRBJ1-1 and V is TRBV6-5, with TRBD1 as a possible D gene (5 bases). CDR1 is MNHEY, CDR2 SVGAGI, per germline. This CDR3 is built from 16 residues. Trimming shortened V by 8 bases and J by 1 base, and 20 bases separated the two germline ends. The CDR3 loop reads CASSIGPLRGNTEAFF. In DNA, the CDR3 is TGTGCCAGCTCTATCGGCCCTCTAAGGGGGAACACTGAAGCTTTCTTT.

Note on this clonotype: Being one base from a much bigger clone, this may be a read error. CDR3 sequence: CASSPVGASTDTQCF. CDR3 nucleotide sequence: TGTGCCAGCAGTCCTGTGGGGGCTAGCACAGATACGCAGTGTTTT. V gene TRBV2 combines with J gene TRBJ2-3; maybe TRBD1 (6 bases). Germline loops: CDR1 SNHLY, CDR2 FYNNEI. This CDR3 comprises 15 residues.

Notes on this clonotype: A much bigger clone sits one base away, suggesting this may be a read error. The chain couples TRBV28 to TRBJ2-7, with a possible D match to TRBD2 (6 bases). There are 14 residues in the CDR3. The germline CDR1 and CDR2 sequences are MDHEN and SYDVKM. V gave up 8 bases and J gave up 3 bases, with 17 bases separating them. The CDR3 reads CASGETSKYYEQYF. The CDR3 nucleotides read TGTGCCAGCGGGGAAACTAGCAAGTACTACGAGCAGTACTTC.

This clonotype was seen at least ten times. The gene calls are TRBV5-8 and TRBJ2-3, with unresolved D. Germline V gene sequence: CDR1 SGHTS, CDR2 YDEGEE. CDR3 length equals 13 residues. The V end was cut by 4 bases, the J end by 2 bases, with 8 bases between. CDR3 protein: CASSRLPTDTQYF. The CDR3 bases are TGTGCCAGCAGCAGGCTCCCCACAGATACGCAGTATTTT.

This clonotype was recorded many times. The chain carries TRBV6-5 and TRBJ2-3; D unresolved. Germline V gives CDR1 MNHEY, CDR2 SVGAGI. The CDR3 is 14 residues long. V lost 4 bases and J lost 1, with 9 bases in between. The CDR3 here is CASSLTTGTDTQYF. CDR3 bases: TGTGCCAGCAGTTTGACAACCGGCACAGATACGCAGTATTTT.

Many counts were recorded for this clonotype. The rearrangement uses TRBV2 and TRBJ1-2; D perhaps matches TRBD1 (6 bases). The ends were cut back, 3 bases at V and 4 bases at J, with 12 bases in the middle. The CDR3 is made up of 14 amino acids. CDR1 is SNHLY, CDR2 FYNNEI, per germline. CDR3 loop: CASSDGTTLYGYTF. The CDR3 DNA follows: TGTGCCAGCAGTGATGGGACAACCCTCTATGGCTACACCTTC.

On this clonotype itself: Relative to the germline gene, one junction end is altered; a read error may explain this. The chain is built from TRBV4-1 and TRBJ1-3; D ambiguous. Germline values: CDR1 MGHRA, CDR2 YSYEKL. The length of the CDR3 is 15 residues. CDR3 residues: CASGQDLQYGNTIYF. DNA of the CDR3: TGCGCCAGCGGCCAAGATCTACAGTATGGAAACACCATATATTTT.

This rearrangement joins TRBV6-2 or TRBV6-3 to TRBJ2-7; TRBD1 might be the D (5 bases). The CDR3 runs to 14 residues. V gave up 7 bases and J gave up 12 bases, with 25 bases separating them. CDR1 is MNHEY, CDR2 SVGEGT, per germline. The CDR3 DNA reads TGTGCCAGCACCCCGAGACTGGTTGCGGAAACAGGGTACTTC. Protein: CASTPRLVAETGYF.

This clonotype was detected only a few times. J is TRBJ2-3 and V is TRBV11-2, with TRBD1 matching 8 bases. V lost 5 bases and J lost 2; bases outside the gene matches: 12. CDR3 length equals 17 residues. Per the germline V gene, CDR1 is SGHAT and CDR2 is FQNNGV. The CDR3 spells CASSRYLARGPTDTQYF. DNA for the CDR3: TGTGCCAGCAGCCGGTATCTCGCCAGGGGGCCCACAGATACGCAGTATTTT.

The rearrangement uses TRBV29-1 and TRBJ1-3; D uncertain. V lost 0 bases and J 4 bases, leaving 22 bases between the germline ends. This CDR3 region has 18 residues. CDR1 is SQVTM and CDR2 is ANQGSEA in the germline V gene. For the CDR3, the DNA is TGCAGCGTTGAAGATTTCGCGGTCGAGGACGGCGTAGGAAACACCATATATTTT. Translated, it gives CSVEDFAVEDGVGNTIYF.

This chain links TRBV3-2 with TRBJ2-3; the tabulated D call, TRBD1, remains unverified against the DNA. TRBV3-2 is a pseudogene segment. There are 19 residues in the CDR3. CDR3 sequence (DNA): TGTGCCAGCAGCCAAGATGTACAGAACCCCTATCCTAGCGCAGATACGCAGTATTTT. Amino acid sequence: CASSQDVQNPYPSADTQYF.